These 7 T cell receptor beta chains came from one sample sequenced in a study of response to subunit inactivated influenza vaccine. TCRdb fed the RT-PCR reads into MiXCR, producing one record per CDR3 protein. The sample consists of around 250,000 distinct CDR3 sequences, 12% of them appearing once. This specimen consisted of non-naive T cells sorted from PBMCs, obtained about 14 days before vaccination. Receptor source: a man aged 50 or older who received an inactivated influenza vaccine.

The chain joins TRBV11-1 to TRBJ2-7, with D maybe TRBD1 (6 bases). Trimming pared 3 bases from V and 6 bases from J, leaving 12 bases between. The CDR3 runs to 13 residues. The V gene's germline CDR1 is SGHAT and CDR2 FQDESV (reference sequence). The CDR3 DNA sequence: TGTGCCAGCAGCTTGTTACAGGGCCGCGAGCAGTACTTC. Amino acid sequence: CASSLLQGREQYF.

This clonotype was recorded a few times. This chain joins TRBV29-1 and TRBJ2-5; 7 positions match TRBD1. The CDR3 totals 14 residues. Germline V gene sequence: CDR1 SQVTM, CDR2 ANQGSEA. V gave up 4 bases and J gave up 1 base; unmatched junction bases: 6. In DNA, the CDR3 is TGCAGCGTTGTAAACCGGGACAGCCAAGAGACCCAGTACTTC. Translation: CSVVNRDSQETQYF.

This clonotype was detected only a few times. The chain has TRBV12-3 or TRBV12-4 and TRBJ2-5; 7 bases are shared with TRBD2. CDR3 length equals 13 residues. V shed 5 bases, J shed 3 bases, and the junction held 3 bases outside the gene matches. The CDR3 spells CASSGDYKETQYF. For the CDR3, the DNA is TGTGCCAGCAGTGGGGACTACAAAGAGACCCAGTACTTC.

This clonotype has just a few counts. The chain carries TRBV20-1 and TRBJ2-7; maybe TRBD1 (6 bases). Germline values: CDR1 DFQATT, CDR2 SNEGSKA (reference sequence). Between the trimmed V and J ends, which lost 0 bases and 0 bases, there was a span of 12 bases. CDR3 length: 15 residues. The CDR3 DNA sequence: TGCAGTGCTAGAGATGTGACAGGAAGCTCCTACGAGCAGTACTTC. Amino acid sequence: CSARDVTGSSYEQYF.

CDR3 region: CASSRQGEYGYTF. DNA for the CDR3: TGTGCCAGCTCACGGCAGGGCGAATATGGCTACACCTTC. The chain carries TRBV18 and TRBJ1-2, with D maybe TRBD1 (5 bases). Germline V gene lookup returns CDR1 KGHSH and CDR2 LQKENI. Trimming took 4 bases from V and 5 from J, leaving 11 bases between them. The CDR3 is 13 residues long. Looking up the rest from reference TRBV18 and TRBJ1-2 gives the full variable domain: NAGVMQNPRHLVRRRGQEARLRCSPMKGHSHVYWYRQLPEEGLKFMVYLQKENIIDESGMPKERFSAEFPKEGPSILRIQQVVRGDSAAYFCASSRQGEYGYTFGSGTRLTVV.

This clonotype was seen many times. Here the CDR3 DNA reads TGCAGTGCTAGAGAGCGGTCAGTCCGGTTCTTC. It specifies CSARERSVRFF. This chain links TRBV20-1 with TRBJ2-1, with D uncertain. The CDR3 totals 11 residues. In germline, CDR1 is DFQATT, CDR2 SNEGSKA (reference sequence). V was trimmed by 0 bases and J by 15 bases, leaving 12 bases between them.

The J gene is TRBJ2-7, the V gene TRBV7-2, with D unresolved. CDR3 length: 16 amino acids. Germline CDR1 is SGHTA and CDR2 is FQGNSA. The ends were cut back, 5 bases at V and 3 bases at J, with 20 bases in the middle. CDR3 region: CASSGSALFGVYEQYF. The CDR3, as DNA: TGTGCCAGCAGCGGATCCGCCCTCTTTGGGGTCTACGAGCAGTACTTC.